This TCR beta chain was found in a study of shared clonotypes between healthy human individuals. Clones were read by immunoSEQ multiplex PCR, and TCRdb kept only the in-frame ones, dropping some. The profile shows roughly 590,000 clones, roughly 96% of them singletons. General study points: What rarefaction showed was incomplete sorted-subset sequencing despite large depth.

Notes on this clone: No antigen is known for it.

CD8 cells classed as naive were CD45RO-negative and positively selected for CCR7, excluding terminally differentiated effector memory CD45RA+ cells. V lost 2 bases and J 1 base, leaving 9 bases between the germline ends. The germline V gene has CDR1 SNHLY and CDR2 FYNNEI. The CDR3 spans 15 residues. V usage is TRBV2 and J usage is TRBJ1-3, with D unresolved. Sequencing was carried out using naive CD8+ T cells sorted from blood. The clonotype was recovered from a woman aged 25 to 45 in good health. The CDR3 region has the DNA TGTGCCAGCAGTGAATTTTGGGGATCTGGAAACACCATATATTTT. Translating it yields CASSEFWGSGNTIYF. Using reference TRBV2 and TRBJ1-3 for the parts outside the CDR3, the full variable domain is EPEVTQTPSHQVTQMGQEVILRCVPISNHLYFYWYRQILGQKVEFLVSFYNNEISEKSEIFDDQFSVERPDGSNFTLKIRSTKLEDSAMYFCASSEFWGSGNTIYFGEGSWLTVV.